The entry below describes one TCR beta chain. The antigen is not known. The sample comes from a study of T cell repertoires in cytomegalovirus infection. TCRdb fed the reads into MiXCR, producing one record per CDR3 protein. Of 680,000 or so distinct CDR3 sequences in the sample, approximately 33% were seen once. Germline CDR1 and CDR2: SGHVS and FQNEAQ. Trimming removed 1 base from V and 0 bases from J; junction bases left unmatched: 3. CDR3 length: 17 residues. This sequence originates from a human donor in good health (CMV status not recorded). Some clones in this sample may be carry-over from other donors' samples. Sequencing used cultured PBMCs, obtained from culture after CMV antigen stimulation. This rearrangement joins TRBV7-8 to TRBJ2-2; the match to TRBD1 covers 9 bases. CDR3 coding DNA: TGTGCCAGCAGCTTAGGCTACAGGGGGCCGAACACCGGGGAGCTGTTTTTT. Translation gives CASSLGYRGPNTGELFF.